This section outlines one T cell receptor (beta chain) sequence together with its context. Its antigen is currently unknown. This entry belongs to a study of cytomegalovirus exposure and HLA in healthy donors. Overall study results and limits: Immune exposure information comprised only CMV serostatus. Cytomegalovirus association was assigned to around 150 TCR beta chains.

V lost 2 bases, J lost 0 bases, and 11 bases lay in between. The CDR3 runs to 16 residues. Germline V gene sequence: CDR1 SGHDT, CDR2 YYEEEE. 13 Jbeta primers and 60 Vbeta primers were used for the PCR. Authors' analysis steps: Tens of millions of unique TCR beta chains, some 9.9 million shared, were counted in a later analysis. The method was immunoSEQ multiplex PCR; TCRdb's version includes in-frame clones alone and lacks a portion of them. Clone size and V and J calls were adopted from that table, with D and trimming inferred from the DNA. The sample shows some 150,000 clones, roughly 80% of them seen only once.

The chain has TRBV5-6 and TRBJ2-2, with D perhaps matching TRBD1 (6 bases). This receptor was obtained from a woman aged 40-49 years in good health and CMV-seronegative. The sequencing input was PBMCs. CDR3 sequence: CASSLPGDANTGELFF. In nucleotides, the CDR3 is TGTGCCAGCAGCTTACCAGGGGACGCGAACACCGGGGAGCTGTTTTTT. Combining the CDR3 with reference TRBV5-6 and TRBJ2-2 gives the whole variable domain DAGVTQSPTHLIKTRGQQVTLRCSPKSGHDTVSWYQQALGQGPQFIFQYYEEEERQRGNFPDRFSGHQFPNYSSELNVNALLLGDSALYLCASSLPGDANTGELFFGEGSRLTVL.